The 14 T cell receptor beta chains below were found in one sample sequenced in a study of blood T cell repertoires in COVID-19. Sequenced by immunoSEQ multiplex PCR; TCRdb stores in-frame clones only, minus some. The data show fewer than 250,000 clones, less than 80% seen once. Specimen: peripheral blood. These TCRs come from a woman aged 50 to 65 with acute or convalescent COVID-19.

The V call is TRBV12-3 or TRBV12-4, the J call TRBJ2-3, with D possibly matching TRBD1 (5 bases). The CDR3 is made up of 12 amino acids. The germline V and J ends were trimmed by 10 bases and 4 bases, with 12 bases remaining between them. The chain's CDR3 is CATLDKADTQYF. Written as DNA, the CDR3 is TGTGCCACCCTGGACAAAGCAGATACGCAGTATTTT.

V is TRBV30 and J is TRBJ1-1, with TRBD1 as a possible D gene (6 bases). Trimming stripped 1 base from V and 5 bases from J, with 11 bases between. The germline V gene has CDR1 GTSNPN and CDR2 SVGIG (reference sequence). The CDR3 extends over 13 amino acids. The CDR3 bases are TGTGCCTGGAGTGAGGACAGCCGAACTGAAGCTTTCTTT. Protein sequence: CAWSEDSRTEAFF.

The CDR3 nucleotides are TGTGCCTGGAGTGTCTCGACAGCCTACTCCTACGAGCAGTACTTC. The encoded protein is CAWSVSTAYSYEQYF. V and J are TRBV30 and TRBJ2-7, with a tentative D call TRBD1 (5 bases). This CDR3 is built from 15 residues. The V end lost 0 bases, the J end lost 0 bases, and 12 bases lay between the germline ends. Germline loops: CDR1 GTSNPN, CDR2 SVGIG (reference sequence).

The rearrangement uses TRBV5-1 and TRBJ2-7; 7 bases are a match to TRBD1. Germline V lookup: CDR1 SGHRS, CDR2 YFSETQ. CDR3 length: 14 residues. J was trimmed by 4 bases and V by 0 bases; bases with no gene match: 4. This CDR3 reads CASSLVYRGYEQYF. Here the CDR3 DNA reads TGCGCCAGCAGCTTGGTCTACAGGGGTTACGAGCAGTACTTC.

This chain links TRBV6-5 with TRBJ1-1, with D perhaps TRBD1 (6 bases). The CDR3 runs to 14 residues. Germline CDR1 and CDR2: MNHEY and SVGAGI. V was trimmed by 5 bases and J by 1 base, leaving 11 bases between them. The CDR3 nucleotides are TGTGCCAGCAGTCCGGACAGAAAGAACACTGAAGCTTTCTTT. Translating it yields CASSPDRKNTEAFF.

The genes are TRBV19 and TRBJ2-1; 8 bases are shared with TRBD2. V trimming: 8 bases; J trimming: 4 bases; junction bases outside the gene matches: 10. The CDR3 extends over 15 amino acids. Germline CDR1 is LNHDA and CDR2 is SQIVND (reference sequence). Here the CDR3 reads CASSQSGGTYNEQFF. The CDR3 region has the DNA TGTGCCAGTTCCCAAAGCGGGGGAACGTACAATGAGCAGTTCTTC.

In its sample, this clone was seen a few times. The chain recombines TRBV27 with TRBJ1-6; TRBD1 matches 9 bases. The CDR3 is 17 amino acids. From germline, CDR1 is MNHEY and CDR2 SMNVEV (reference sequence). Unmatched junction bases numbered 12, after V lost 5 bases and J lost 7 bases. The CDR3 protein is CASSHNTGTGRNSPLHF. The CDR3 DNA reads TGTGCCAGCAGTCACAATACCGGGACAGGGCGGAATTCACCCCTCCACTTT.

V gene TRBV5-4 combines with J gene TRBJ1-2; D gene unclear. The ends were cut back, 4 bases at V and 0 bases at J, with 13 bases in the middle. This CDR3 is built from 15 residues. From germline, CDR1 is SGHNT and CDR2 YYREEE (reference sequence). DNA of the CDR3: TGTGCCAGCAGCCCGACATTGGGAGCTAACTATGGCTACACCTTC. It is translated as CASSPTLGANYGYTF.

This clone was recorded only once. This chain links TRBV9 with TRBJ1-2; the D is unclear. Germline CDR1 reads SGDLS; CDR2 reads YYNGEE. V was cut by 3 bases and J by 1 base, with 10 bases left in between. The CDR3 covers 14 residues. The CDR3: CASSAKLNNYGYTF. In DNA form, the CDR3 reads TGTGCCAGCAGCGCTAAGCTGAATAACTATGGCTACACCTTC.

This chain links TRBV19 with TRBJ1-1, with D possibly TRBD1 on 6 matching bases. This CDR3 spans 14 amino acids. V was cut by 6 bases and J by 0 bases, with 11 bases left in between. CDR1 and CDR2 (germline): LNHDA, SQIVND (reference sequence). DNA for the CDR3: TGTGCCAGTAGGGCCACAGGGTTGAACACTGAAGCTTTCTTT. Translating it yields CASRATGLNTEAFF.

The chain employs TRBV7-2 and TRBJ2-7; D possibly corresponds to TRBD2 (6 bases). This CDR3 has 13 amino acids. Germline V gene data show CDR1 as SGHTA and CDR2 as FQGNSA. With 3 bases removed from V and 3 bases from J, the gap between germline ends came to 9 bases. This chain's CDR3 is CASSFGGNYEQYF. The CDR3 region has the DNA TGTGCCAGCAGCTTTGGAGGGAACTACGAGCAGTACTTC.

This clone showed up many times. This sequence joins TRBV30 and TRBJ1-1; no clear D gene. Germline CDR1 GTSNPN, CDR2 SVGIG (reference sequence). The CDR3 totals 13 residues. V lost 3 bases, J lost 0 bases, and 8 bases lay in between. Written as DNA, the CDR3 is TGTGCCTGGAGCCACAGAGTGAACACTGAAGCTTTCTTT. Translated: CAWSHRVNTEAFF.

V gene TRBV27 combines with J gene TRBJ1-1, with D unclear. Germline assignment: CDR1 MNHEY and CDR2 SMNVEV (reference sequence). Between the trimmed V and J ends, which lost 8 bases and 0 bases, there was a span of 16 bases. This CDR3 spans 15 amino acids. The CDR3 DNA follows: TGTGCCAGCGCCCCGAATTGGCTCATGAACACTGAAGCTTTCTTT. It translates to CASAPNWLMNTEAFF.

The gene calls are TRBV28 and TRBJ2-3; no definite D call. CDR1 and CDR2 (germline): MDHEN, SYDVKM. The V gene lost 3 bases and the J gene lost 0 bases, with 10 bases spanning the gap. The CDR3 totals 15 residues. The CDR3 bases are TGTGCCAGCAGTTTTTGGAGTACTAGCACAGATACGCAGTATTTT. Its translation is CASSFWSTSTDTQYF.